This is a list of T cell receptor beta chains from one sample in a study of identical twins. TCRdb processed the 5' RACE reads anew with MiXCR; each CDR3 protein has one entry. The table lists 250,000 or so distinct CDR3 sequences, roughly an eighth of them singletons, with roughly 3.7% in the top ten. These same data were also listed under a study on yellow fever vaccine responses in identical twins.

The specimen was memory (CD45RO+) T cells sorted from blood. Receptors were obtained from a woman under 30 in good health. Each CDR3 is given with its conserved first and last residue. Fields, in order: D gene, V gene, J gene, clone size, CDR3 DNA, CDR3 protein. A D gene is named only where the DNA matches it firmly. Part of the rows lack a size; the others show once, few, many or a class for expanded clones.

d_call: -
v_call: TRBV7-2
j_call: TRBJ2-5
clone_size: many
cdr3_nt: TGTGCCAGCAGCTTAGGGGGGGCCCTCGAGACCCAGTACTTC
cdr3_aa: CASSLGGALETQYF

d_call: -
v_call: TRBV30
j_call: TRBJ2-5
clone_size: -
cdr3_nt: TGTGCCTGGAGTGTACTCGGATTACCCCAAGAGACCCAGTACTTC
cdr3_aa: CAWSVLGLPQETQYF

d_call: -
v_call: TRBV7-8
j_call: TRBJ2-1
clone_size: -
cdr3_nt: TGTGCCAGCAGCTTAGTAGAGGTGTTCAATGAGCAGTTCTTC
cdr3_aa: CASSLVEVFNEQFF

d_call: TRBD2
v_call: TRBV4-2
j_call: TRBJ2-1
clone_size: -
cdr3_nt: TGTGCCAGCAGATCCCTGGGACTAGCGGGAGGGCCGTCCTACAATGAGCAGTTCTTC
cdr3_aa: CASRSLGLAGGPSYNEQFF

d_call: -
v_call: TRBV7-2
j_call: TRBJ2-2
clone_size: few
cdr3_nt: TGTGCCAGCAGCTTACTGCCGCTTTCGAACACCGGGGAGCTGTTTTTT
cdr3_aa: CASSLLPLSNTGELFF

d_call: -
v_call: TRBV2
j_call: TRBJ2-3
clone_size: few
cdr3_nt: TGTGCCAGCAGTCTTGTGGGAGCGGACACAGATACGCAGTATTTT
cdr3_aa: CASSLVGADTDTQYF

d_call: -
v_call: TRBV19
j_call: TRBJ2-3
clone_size: -
cdr3_nt: TGTGCCAGTAGTCGCCCGGGACCCCTCACAGATACGCAGTATTTT
cdr3_aa: CASSRPGPLTDTQYF

d_call: TRBD1
v_call: TRBV5-4
j_call: TRBJ2-3
clone_size: few
cdr3_nt: TGTGCCAGCAGAGGACAGGGAAGAATAAACACAGATACGCAGTATTTT
cdr3_aa: CASRGQGRINTDTQYF

d_call: TRBD2
v_call: TRBV5-1
j_call: TRBJ2-5
clone_size: few
cdr3_nt: TGCGCCAGCAGCTCCACTCTAGCGGGAGGTCCCGAGACCCAGTACTTC
cdr3_aa: CASSSTLAGGPETQYF

d_call: -
v_call: TRBV12-3/TRBV12-4
j_call: TRBJ1-1
clone_size: few
cdr3_nt: TGTGCCAGCAGATACCCGGGACAACATGAAGCTTTCTTT
cdr3_aa: CASRYPGQHEAFF

d_call: -
v_call: TRBV30
j_call: TRBJ2-7
clone_size: -
cdr3_nt: TGTGCCTGGTCAATGTTGTACGAGCAGTACTTC
cdr3_aa: CAWSMLYEQYF

d_call: TRBD1
v_call: TRBV29-1
j_call: TRBJ2-1
clone_size: few
cdr3_nt: TGCAGCGTTGAAAGACAGGGGGTAACCTACAATGAGCAGTTCTTC
cdr3_aa: CSVERQGVTYNEQFF

d_call: TRBD2
v_call: TRBV5-1
j_call: TRBJ2-2
clone_size: many
cdr3_nt: TGCGCCAGCAGCCTAACTAGCGATCCCACCGGGGAGCTGTTTTTT
cdr3_aa: CASSLTSDPTGELFF

d_call: -
v_call: TRBV11-3
j_call: TRBJ2-1
clone_size: few
cdr3_nt: TGTGCCAGCAGCTTAGTTAGCGGAAATCACAATGAGCAGTTCTTC
cdr3_aa: CASSLVSGNHNEQFF

d_call: -
v_call: TRBV20-1
j_call: TRBJ1-4
clone_size: few
cdr3_nt: TGCAGTGCTAGAGATAGTGAGACAACTAATGAAAAACTGTTTTTT
cdr3_aa: CSARDSETTNEKLFF

d_call: -
v_call: TRBV5-1
j_call: TRBJ2-3
clone_size: few
cdr3_nt: TGCGCCAGCAGCCAGACTAGAAACACAGATACGCAGTATTTT
cdr3_aa: CASSQTRNTDTQYF

d_call: -
v_call: TRBV4-2
j_call: TRBJ1-3
clone_size: -
cdr3_nt: TGTGCCAGCAGCCAAGGTCCGGCGGGAACCTCTGGAAACACCATATATTTT
cdr3_aa: CASSQGPAGTSGNTIYF

d_call: -
v_call: TRBV12-3/TRBV12-4
j_call: TRBJ2-4
clone_size: many
cdr3_nt: TGTGCCAGCAGTATAGACTACAGGGACGGGGCCAAAAACATTCAGTACTTC
cdr3_aa: CASSIDYRDGAKNIQYF

d_call: -
v_call: TRBV5-1
j_call: TRBJ2-7
clone_size: many
cdr3_nt: TGCGCCAGCAGCTTGGACGGGGCAGGGTACGAGCAGTACTTC
cdr3_aa: CASSLDGAGYEQYF

d_call: TRBD1
v_call: TRBV10-3
j_call: TRBJ2-2
clone_size: -
cdr3_nt: TGTGCCATCAGTGACCGAGAGGCTGGACAGGGGCCTACCGGGGAGCTGTTTTTT
cdr3_aa: CAISDREAGQGPTGELFF

d_call: -
v_call: TRBV24-1
j_call: TRBJ2-3
clone_size: -
cdr3_nt: TGTGCCACCAGTGATTCAGGGAGCACAGATACGCAGTATTTT
cdr3_aa: CATSDSGSTDTQYF

d_call: -
v_call: TRBV20-1
j_call: TRBJ2-5
clone_size: many
cdr3_nt: TGCAGTGCTAGAGATCTTGCCACGGTTCTCCAAGAGACCCAGTACTTC
cdr3_aa: CSARDLATVLQETQYF

d_call: -
v_call: TRBV28
j_call: TRBJ2-2
clone_size: -
cdr3_nt: TGTGCCACCGACCGGGGACTTCCCAACACCGGGGAGCTGTTTTTT
cdr3_aa: CATDRGLPNTGELFF

d_call: TRBD1
v_call: TRBV11-2
j_call: TRBJ2-7
clone_size: few
cdr3_nt: TGTGCCAGCAGCCCGGGGGACAGGATCTCCTACGAGCAGTACTTC
cdr3_aa: CASSPGDRISYEQYF

d_call: TRBD2
v_call: TRBV12-3/TRBV12-4
j_call: TRBJ2-3
clone_size: -
cdr3_nt: TGTGCCAGCAGTCTGGGACTAGCGGGCACAGATACGGAGTATTTT
cdr3_aa: CASSLGLAGTDTEYF

d_call: TRBD2
v_call: TRBV7-2
j_call: TRBJ2-1
clone_size: few
cdr3_nt: TGTGCCAGCAGCCGTGGACTAGAAGAGCAGTTCTTC
cdr3_aa: CASSRGLEEQFF

d_call: -
v_call: TRBV7-2
j_call: TRBJ2-3
clone_size: many
cdr3_nt: TGTGCCAGCAGCTTAGTTGGGGGCGCAAGGACAGATACGCAGTATTTT
cdr3_aa: CASSLVGGARTDTQYF

d_call: -
v_call: TRBV2
j_call: TRBJ1-5
clone_size: -
cdr3_nt: TGTGCCAGCAGCCCAATCGTCGGCAATCAGCCCCAGCATTTT
cdr3_aa: CASSPIVGNQPQHF

d_call: -
v_call: TRBV11-2
j_call: TRBJ1-6
clone_size: few
cdr3_nt: TGTGCCAGCAGCGGGGGGGGTATGGATTCACCCCTCCACTTT
cdr3_aa: CASSGGGMDSPLHF

d_call: TRBD1
v_call: TRBV9
j_call: TRBJ2-5
clone_size: few
cdr3_nt: TGTGCCAGCAGCCAAGGGGTAGGACAGGGGTTTAAGACCCAGTACTTC
cdr3_aa: CASSQGVGQGFKTQYF

d_call: -
v_call: TRBV5-1
j_call: TRBJ2-1
clone_size: few
cdr3_nt: TGCGCCAGCAGCTTGTACAACAATGAGCAGTTCTTC
cdr3_aa: CASSLYNNEQFF

d_call: TRBD2
v_call: TRBV5-6
j_call: TRBJ2-5
clone_size: -
cdr3_nt: TGTGCCAGCAGCCTCGAGCGGGGGCAAGAGACCCAGTACTTC
cdr3_aa: CASSLERGQETQYF

d_call: -
v_call: TRBV12-3/TRBV12-4
j_call: TRBJ2-3
clone_size: many
cdr3_nt: TGTGCCAGCAGTACAGGGAGCACAGATACGCAGTATTTT
cdr3_aa: CASSTGSTDTQYF

d_call: -
v_call: TRBV5-1
j_call: TRBJ2-3
clone_size: many
cdr3_nt: TGCGCCAGCAGCCCCGATGGGGGACGTCACACAGATACGCAGTATTTT
cdr3_aa: CASSPDGGRHTDTQYF

d_call: -
v_call: TRBV3-1
j_call: TRBJ2-3
clone_size: -
cdr3_nt: TGTGCCAGCAGCCTTTGGACTACCACAACCCATCTCACAGATACGCAGTATTTT
cdr3_aa: CASSLWTTTTHLTDTQYF

d_call: -
v_call: TRBV12-3/TRBV12-4
j_call: TRBJ2-7
clone_size: few
cdr3_nt: TGTGCCAGCAGCTCGAAGGAGGGGGGCTCGAGGGAGCAGTACTTC
cdr3_aa: CASSSKEGGSREQYF

d_call: -
v_call: TRBV15
j_call: TRBJ2-1
clone_size: many
cdr3_nt: TGTGCCACCAGCAGAGATATCTCGGTCGATGAGCAGTTCTTC
cdr3_aa: CATSRDISVDEQFF

d_call: -
v_call: TRBV19
j_call: TRBJ2-4
clone_size: -
cdr3_nt: TGTGCCAGTAGCTACGGGACACTAGCCAAAAACATTCAGTACTTC
cdr3_aa: CASSYGTLAKNIQYF

d_call: TRBD2
v_call: TRBV3-1
j_call: TRBJ2-3
clone_size: once
cdr3_nt: TGTGCCAGCAGCCATCGTAGCGGGGGGGTGACAGATACGCAGTATTTT
cdr3_aa: CASSHRSGGVTDTQYF

d_call: -
v_call: TRBV20-1
j_call: TRBJ2-7
clone_size: few
cdr3_nt: TGCAGCCCGCAGGGTGATGGTTACGAGCAGTACTTC
cdr3_aa: CSPQGDGYEQYF

d_call: -
v_call: TRBV5-1
j_call: TRBJ2-5
clone_size: -
cdr3_nt: TGCGCCAGCAGGCGTGGGGAAGACCAAGAGACCCAGTACTTC
cdr3_aa: CASRRGEDQETQYF

d_call: -
v_call: TRBV9
j_call: TRBJ1-1
clone_size: many
cdr3_nt: TGTGCCAGCAGCCCTTCCGGGACACGACCGAACACTGAAGCTTTCTTT
cdr3_aa: CASSPSGTRPNTEAFF

d_call: -
v_call: TRBV3-1
j_call: TRBJ2-5
clone_size: few
cdr3_nt: TGTGCCAGCAGCCAAGACACGAGAGAGACCCAGTACTTC
cdr3_aa: CASSQDTRETQYF

d_call: -
v_call: TRBV27
j_call: TRBJ2-3
clone_size: -
cdr3_nt: TGTGCCAGCAGTTTTGCACAGCACAGAGGGGATACGCAGTATTTT
cdr3_aa: CASSFAQHRGDTQYF

d_call: TRBD2
v_call: TRBV5-1
j_call: TRBJ2-1
clone_size: -
cdr3_nt: TGCGCCAGCAGCTCCCTTTCGGGCGGGGGGATTGATGAGCAGTTCTTC
cdr3_aa: CASSSLSGGGIDEQFF

d_call: TRBD1
v_call: TRBV6-2/TRBV6-3
j_call: TRBJ2-2
clone_size: -
cdr3_nt: TGTGCCAGCAGTCCGACAGGGGCCAGGGCCGGGGAGCTGTTTTTT
cdr3_aa: CASSPTGARAGELFF

d_call: TRBD1
v_call: TRBV7-7
j_call: TRBJ2-4
clone_size: few
cdr3_nt: TGTGCTAGCAGCTTGGGACAGGGGAGCGCCAAAAACATTCAGTACTTC
cdr3_aa: CASSLGQGSAKNIQYF

d_call: TRBD2
v_call: TRBV27
j_call: TRBJ2-2
clone_size: few
cdr3_nt: TGTGCCACCGCCCCAGCGGGGGGCCCGTTTTCGGTCACCGGGGAGCTGTTTTTT
cdr3_aa: CATAPAGGPFSVTGELFF